This T cell receptor beta chain was identified during a study of blood T cell repertoires in COVID-19. Study in general: There were acute and convalescent COVID-19 samples, and they came from the United States, Italy and Spain.

Only in-frame clones appear in the TCRdb table, and some are missing; sequencing was by immunoSEQ multiplex PCR. Of roughly 20,000 clones listed, 80% to 90% are singletons. The CDR3 length is 14 residues. The V gene's germline CDR1 is MDHEN and CDR2 SYDVKM. The V segment lost 3 bases and the J segment 2 bases; nucleotides outside the gene matches: 3. The rearrangement links TRBV28 to TRBJ1-2; 7 positions agree with TRBD1. The sequence was collected from a man between 60 and 70 years old with active COVID-19. Material: peripheral blood. CDR3 nucleotides: TGTGCCAGCAGTTTTTCAGGGGGGAACTATGGCTACACCTTC. Its translation: CASSFSGGNYGYTF.